This T cell receptor (beta chain) was documented in a study of sequential checkpoint blockade in melanoma. Looking at the study overall: Each arm's sequence ended with maintenance nivolumab. About 90 pretreatment tumor DNA samples were TCRβ immunosequenced.

Regarding the study as a whole: Clinical benefit was about 30 times likelier when tumor T-cell fraction and clonality increased. In arm A, pretreatment tumor clonality was associated with response.

Specified treatment: randomized to nivolumab then ipilimumab (arm A) or the reverse (arm B). Clones were read by immunoSEQ multiplex PCR, and TCRdb kept only the in-frame ones, dropping some. Among 7,000 to 9,500 clones, about a quarter were seen once, and the ten largest hold over 4.5%. As regards this clone: The antigen is unknown.

V lost 6 bases to trimming and J lost 4 bases; unmatched junction nucleotides: 6. This CDR3 is built from 16 residues. This chain uses TRBV23-1 with TRBJ2-1; 13 bases map to TRBD2. TRBV23-1 is placed among ORFs of uncertain function. The TCR was taken from a human donor with melanoma. The sample in question was tumor tissue (inferred from file names), obtained from a patient given nivolumab and ipilimumab in sequence. Here the CDR3 reads CASSQGTSGIYNEQFF. The CDR3 DNA reads TGCGCCAGCAGCCAAGGGACTAGCGGGATATACAATGAGCAGTTCTTC.